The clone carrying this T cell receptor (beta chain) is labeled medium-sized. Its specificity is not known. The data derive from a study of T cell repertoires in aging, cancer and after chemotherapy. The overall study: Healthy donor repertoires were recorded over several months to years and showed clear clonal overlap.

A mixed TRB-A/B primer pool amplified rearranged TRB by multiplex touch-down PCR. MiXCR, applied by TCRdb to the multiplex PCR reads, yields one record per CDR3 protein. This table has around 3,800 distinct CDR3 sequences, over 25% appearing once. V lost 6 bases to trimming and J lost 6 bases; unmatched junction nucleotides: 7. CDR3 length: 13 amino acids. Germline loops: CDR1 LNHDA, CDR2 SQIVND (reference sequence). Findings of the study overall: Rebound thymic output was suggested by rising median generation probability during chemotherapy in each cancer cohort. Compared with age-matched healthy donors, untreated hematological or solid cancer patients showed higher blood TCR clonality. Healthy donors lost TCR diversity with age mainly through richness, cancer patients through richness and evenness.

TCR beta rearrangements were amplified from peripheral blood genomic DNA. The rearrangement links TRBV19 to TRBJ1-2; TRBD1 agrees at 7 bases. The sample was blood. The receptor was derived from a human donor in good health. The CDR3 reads CASRATGDDGYTF. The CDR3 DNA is TGTGCCAGTAGAGCCACAGGGGATGATGGCTACACCTTC.